The clone carrying this TCR beta chain was recorded a few times. This sample is part of a study of blood T cell repertoires in COVID-19. The wider study: COVID-19 samples from acute and convalescent phases originated in the United States, Italy and Spain. In each case, the material was cDNA or gDNA derived from T cells, B-cell-depleted T cells, or PBMCs.

Per the original data handling: Amplification from reference gene primers served as the basis for estimated nucleated cell counts. Profiling relied on immunoSEQ multiplex PCR, and the TCRdb table lists in-frame clones only, not all of them. V and J calls and clone size follow that table, whereas D and trimming were derived from the DNA. The table shows approximately 200,000 clones, with around 90% occurring only once. CDR1 and CDR2 from the germline V gene are LGHDT and YNNKEL (reference sequence). This CDR3 has 16 residues. J lost 3 bases, V lost 1 base, and 6 bases had no gene match. The genes are TRBV3-1 (or the pseudogene TRBV3-2) and TRBJ2-3; TRBD2 matches 8 bases. This TCR derives from a man aged 70 or older with acute or convalescent COVID-19. Sequencing used peripheral blood. CDR3: CASSQGPGGPTDTQYF. The CDR3 DNA reads as TGTGCCAGCAGCCAAGGACCGGGAGGGCCGACAGATACGCAGTATTTT.